These T cell receptor beta chains were read from a single sample in a study of shared clonotypes between healthy human individuals. Some clones are missing from TCRdb's copy, which holds only in-frame ones; the method was immunoSEQ multiplex PCR. This sample has 2 million or so clones, with 90% to 95% found just once. Sequences were obtained from naive CD4+ T cells sorted from blood. These TCRs come from a man younger than 35 in good health. The CDR3 runs from the conserved cysteine through the conserved F or W. The D gene is left open where the match is weak. A row's size may be missing; if present it is once, few, many or a size class.

clone size	V gene	D gene	CDR3 length	J gene	CDR3 protein	CDR3 DNA
once	TRBV5-4	.	14	TRBJ2-2	CASSLGGNTGELFF	TGTGCCAGCAGCTTGGGAGGGAACACCGGGGAGCTGTTTTTT
.	TRBV18	.	15	TRBJ1-4	CASSPSFATNEKLFF	TGTGCCAGCTCACCGTCGTTTGCAACTAATGAAAAACTGTTTTTT
.	TRBV7-2	.	15	TRBJ1-3	CASSLSVFSGNTIYF	TGTGCCAGCAGCTTATCAGTTTTCTCTGGAAACACCATATATTTT
once	TRBV9	TRBD2	15	TRBJ2-2	CASSVLAGGTGELFF	TGTGCCAGCAGCGTCCTAGCGGGAGGCACCGGGGAGCTGTTTTTT
.	TRBV9	.	15	TRBJ1-1	CASSVEGVRGTEAFF	TGTGCCAGCAGCGTAGAAGGGGTGAGGGGGACTGAAGCTTTCTTT
.	TRBV5-1	.	15	TRBJ1-1	CASSLAKERNTEAFF	TGCGCCAGCAGCTTGGCCAAGGAAAGGAACACTGAAGCTTTCTTT
.	TRBV6-1	.	11	TRBJ2-7	CASSRTYEQYF	TGTGCCAGCAGTCGAACCTACGAGCAGTACTTC
.	TRBV7-9	.	14	TRBJ1-3	CASSTQGSGNTIYF	TGTGCCAGCAGCACACAGGGCTCTGGAAACACCATATATTTT
.	TRBV5-1	TRBD1	15	TRBJ2-7	CASSLDGQGPYEQYF	TGCGCCAGCAGCTTGGATGGACAGGGTCCCTACGAGCAGTACTTC
.	TRBV6-5	.	13	TRBJ2-7	CASSPGQGRVQYF	TGTGCCAGCAGCCCTGGGCAGGGCCGAGTGCAGTACTTC
.	TRBV11-2	.	15	TRBJ2-7	CASSLDGLPPYEQYF	TGTGCCAGCAGCTTAGACGGACTACCCCCCTACGAGCAGTACTTC
.	TRBV11-2	.	13	TRBJ1-4	CASSLGSREKLFF	TGTGCCAGCAGCCTGGGGAGCCGAGAAAAACTGTTTTTT
.	TRBV28	TRBD1	16	TRBJ1-2	CASSLYTGQGADGYTF	TGTGCCAGCAGTCTCTATACGGGACAGGGGGCGGATGGCTACACCTTC
.	TRBV29-1	.	12	TRBJ2-5	CIAGRVGETQYF	TGCATCGCCGGCAGGGTGGGAGAGACCCAGTACTTC
.	TRBV7-9	.	15	TRBJ2-5	CASSLADRSVETQYF	TGTGCCAGCAGCTTAGCAGACAGGTCCGTAGAGACCCAGTACTTC
.	TRBV4-1	.	19	TRBJ2-2	CASSHHPKLLLRNTGELFF	TGCGCCAGCAGCCACCACCCTAAACTTCTCCTCAGGAACACCGGGGAGCTGTTTTTT
.	TRBV6-1	.	11	TRBJ2-4	CASSGRNIQYF	TGTGCCAGCAGTGGACGGAACATTCAGTACTTC
once	TRBV19	.	14	TRBJ1-2	CASSISPNNYGYTF	TGTGCCAGTAGTATATCGCCAAATAACTATGGCTACACCTTC
.	TRBV28	.	15	TRBJ1-5	CASSLDRGGNQPQHF	TGTGCCAGCAGTTTGGATCGGGGTGGCAATCAGCCCCAGCATTTT
.	TRBV7-6	.	17	TRBJ1-3	CASSPGGVVGPGNTIYF	TGTGCCAGCAGCCCTGGAGGCGTTGTGGGGCCAGGAAACACCATATATTTT
.	TRBV9	.	12	TRBJ2-3	CASKRDTDTQYF	TGTGCCAGCAAGAGGGACACAGATACGCAGTATTTT
.	TRBV7-9	.	14	TRBJ1-2	CASSLPIANYGYTF	TGTGCCAGCAGCTTACCAATAGCTAACTATGGCTACACCTTC
.	TRBV20-1	.	10	TRBJ2-7	CSAQSYEQYF	TGCAGTGCGCAATCCTACGAGCAGTACTTC
.	TRBV27	TRBD2	14	TRBJ2-7	CASSISSGSYEQYF	TGTGCCAGCAGTATCTCTAGCGGCTCCTACGAGCAGTACTTC
.	TRBV18	.	13	TRBJ2-1	CASSPASGNEQFF	TGTGCCAGCTCACCTGCTAGTGGCAATGAGCAGTTCTTC
.	TRBV14	TRBD1	13	TRBJ1-5	CASSLTGGGPQHF	TGTGCCAGCAGCTTGACAGGGGGTGGGCCCCAGCATTTT
.	TRBV18	TRBD1	16	TRBJ1-5	CASSQGQLNSNQPQHF	TGTGCCAGCTCACAGGGACAGTTAAATAGCAATCAGCCCCAGCATTTT
.	TRBV19	TRBD1	14	TRBJ2-7	CASRGTGSAYEQYF	TGTGCCAGTAGAGGGACAGGGTCAGCCTACGAGCAGTACTTC
.	TRBV2	TRBD1	14	TRBJ2-3	CASSEWTGVDTQYF	TGTGCCAGCAGTGAATGGACAGGGGTAGATACGCAGTATTTT
.	TRBV9	.	16	TRBJ2-3	CASSVMVGDATDTQYF	TGTGCCAGCAGCGTAATGGTTGGGGACGCCACAGATACGCAGTATTTT
.	TRBV4-1	.	14	TRBJ1-1	CASSQDRGRAEAFF	TGCGCCAGCAGCCAAGATCGAGGCAGGGCTGAAGCTTTCTTT
.	TRBV11-1	.	15	TRBJ2-3	CASSLGRRPTDTQYF	TGTGCCAGCAGCTTAGGTCGCAGGCCCACAGATACGCAGTATTTT
.	TRBV6-1	TRBD1	13	TRBJ1-2	CASSEAGQHGYTF	TGTGCCAGCAGTGAAGCGGGACAGCATGGCTACACCTTC
.	TRBV5-8	.	13	TRBJ2-1	CASRGRVGHEQFF	TGTGCCAGCAGGGGACGGGTGGGCCATGAGCAGTTCTTC
.	TRBV12-5	TRBD2	19	TRBJ2-1	CASGLVLGLAGSDYNEQFF	TGTGCTAGTGGTTTGGTATTGGGACTAGCGGGATCGGACTACAATGAGCAGTTCTTC
once	TRBV5-1	.	15	TRBJ1-1	CASRTQGLLNTEAFF	TGCGCCAGCCGTACCCAGGGACTTTTGAACACTGAAGCTTTCTTT
.	TRBV30	TRBD1	13	TRBJ1-5	CAWSEDRGQNQHF	TGTGCCTGGAGTGAGGACAGGGGTCAAAACCAGCATTTT
.	TRBV14	.	18	TRBJ2-7	CASSRKVTGHPDNYEQYF	TGTGCCAGCAGCCGAAAGGTCACAGGGCACCCTGATAACTACGAGCAGTACTTC
.	TRBV30	TRBD1	15	TRBJ2-7	CAWSLTGAAGYEQYF	TGTGCCTGGAGTTTGACAGGGGCCGCCGGGTACGAGCAGTACTTC
.	TRBV12-5	.	14	TRBJ1-1	CASGLEGVNTEAFF	TGTGCTAGTGGTTTGGAGGGGGTGAACACTGAAGCTTTCTTT
.	TRBV6-5	.	15	TRBJ2-6	CASSYRGSGANVLTF	TGTGCCAGCAGTTACAGAGGCTCTGGGGCCAACGTCCTGACTTTC
.	TRBV5-1	.	16	TRBJ1-3	CASSPRPDISGNTIYF	TGCGCCAGCAGCCCCCGACCCGACATCTCTGGAAACACCATATATTTT
once	TRBV7-9	.	14	TRBJ2-3	CASLQSVPTDTQYF	TGTGCCAGCCTCCAATCGGTCCCCACAGATACGCAGTATTTT
.	TRBV2	.	14	TRBJ1-1	CASRIQGTSGEAFF	TGTGCCAGCCGCATCCAGGGTACCTCCGGAGAAGCTTTCTTT
.	TRBV5-6	.	13	TRBJ1-2	CASSPVGYYGYTF	TGTGCCAGCAGCCCGGTTGGGTACTATGGCTACACCTTC
.	TRBV18	.	15	TRBJ1-5	CASSPEQGGGQPQHF	TGTGCCAGCTCACCCGAACAGGGAGGCGGTCAGCCCCAGCATTTT
.	TRBV7-9	.	16	TRBJ2-5	CASSPAGTLGFETQYF	TGTGCCAGCAGTCCCGCCGGGACGCTCGGGTTTGAGACCCAGTACTTC
.	TRBV7-7	.	13	TRBJ2-1	CASSLRSYNEQFF	TGTGCTAGCAGCTTAAGGTCTTACAATGAGCAGTTCTTC
.	TRBV19	.	13	TRBJ2-7	CASSLGGSYEQYF	TGTGCCAGTAGTTTAGGGGGTTCCTACGAGCAGTACTTC
.	TRBV5-1	.	13	TRBJ1-2	CASSFATNYGYTF	TGCGCCAGCAGCTTCGCAACTAACTATGGCTACACCTTC
.	TRBV19	TRBD2	15	TRBJ2-5	CASSIASSGEETQYF	TGTGCCAGTAGTATAGCCTCTAGCGGGGAAGAGACCCAGTACTTC
.	TRBV5-1	.	14	TRBJ1-1	CASSFGHSNTEAFF	TGCGCCAGCAGCTTTGGCCACTCGAACACTGAAGCTTTCTTT
.	TRBV2	.	15	TRBJ1-5	CASSGVIGLDQPQHF	TGTGCCAGCAGTGGGGTCATTGGTCTCGATCAGCCCCAGCATTTT
.	TRBV5-4	.	16	TRBJ2-2	CASSLGGRTNTGELFF	TGTGCCAGCAGCTTGGGAGGCCGAACGAACACCGGGGAGCTGTTTTTT
.	TRBV5-1	.	14	TRBJ2-3	CASSPLTDTDTQYF	TGCGCCAGCAGCCCTCTGACAGACACAGATACGCAGTATTTT
.	TRBV30	.	14	TRBJ2-6	CAWSVGSGANVLTF	TGTGCCTGGAGTGTAGGTTCTGGGGCCAACGTCCTGACTTTC
.	TRBV7-2	.	13	TRBJ2-1	CASSFGPYNEQFF	TGTGCCAGCAGCTTCGGACCTTACAATGAGCAGTTCTTC
.	TRBV28	.	15	TRBJ2-3	CASSFGGTSTDTQYF	TGTGCCAGCAGTTTCGGCGGCACTAGCACAGATACGCAGTATTTT
.	TRBV19	.	15	TRBJ1-5	CATRPFRGGNQPQHF	TGTGCCACTAGACCCTTCAGGGGAGGCAATCAGCCCCAGCATTTT
.	TRBV30	.	16	TRBJ1-5	CAWSGLANLGNQPQHF	TGTGCCTGGAGTGGGCTCGCCAACCTGGGGAATCAGCCCCAGCATTTT